The rows below give T cell receptor beta chains drawn from one sample of a study of cytomegalovirus exposure and HLA in healthy donors. Profiled with immunoSEQ multiplex PCR; TCRdb holds only in-frame clones, not every one. The sample carries about 120,000 clones, around 80% recorded once. What was sequenced was PBMCs. These receptor sequences come from a female donor in good health and CMV-seronegative. Both conserved end residues are part of each CDR3. The order of the fields is D gene, V gene, clone size, J gene, CDR3 DNA, CDR3 protein. A D gene is named only where the DNA matches it firmly. Clone sizes are given selectively: once, few, many, or a class where the clone is expanded.

TRBD1	TRBV2	.	TRBJ1-2	TGTGCCAGGAGGGGACAGGGGGCAAATGGCTACACCTTC	CARRGQGANGYTF
.	TRBV2	once	TRBJ2-2	TGTGCCAGCAGTGAGGTCAGTTCCGGGGAGCTGTTTTTT	CASSEVSSGELFF
TRBD1	TRBV6-1	.	TRBJ1-3	TGTGCCAGCAGTGATAACGTGGGGACAGGCATATATTTT	CASSDNVGTGIYF
.	TRBV19	.	TRBJ1-5	TGTGCCAGTAGGAGTCTGTCCGATCAGCCCCAGCATTTT	CASRSLSDQPQHF
TRBD1	TRBV2	.	TRBJ1-2	TGTGCCAGCAGGGGACAGGTCAGGGGCTACACCTTC	CASRGQVRGYTF
TRBD1	TRBV5-4	once	TRBJ1-6	TGTGCCAGCAGCTTCGGGACAGCTCCTGGGGCACCCCTCCACTTT	CASSFGTAPGAPLHF
TRBD1	TRBV6-5	few	TRBJ1-5	TGTGCCAGCGGTCCCCGGGACAGAAGTACTCAGCCCCAGCATTTT	CASGPRDRSTQPQHF
TRBD1	TRBV2	.	TRBJ1-3	TGTGCCAGCAGCCGGGACAGGGCGGGAAACACCATATATTTT	CASSRDRAGNTIYF
TRBD1	TRBV5-1	.	TRBJ2-7	TGCGCCAGCAGCTTGGGCCCCAGACAGGGAAACGAGCAGTACTTC	CASSLGPRQGNEQYF
TRBD1	TRBV2	.	TRBJ1-6	TGTGCCAGCAGCCGGGACAGGGGCTCCTATAATTCACCCCTCCACTTT	CASSRDRGSYNSPLHF
TRBD2	TRBV5-1	.	TRBJ2-2	TGCGCCAGCAGCTTGGGGCAGCTAGCGGGGGTGAACACCGGGGAGCTGTTTTTT	CASSLGQLAGVNTGELFF
.	TRBV2	.	TRBJ1-1	TGTGCCAGCAGTGGTAGTGAAGCTTTCTTT	CASSGSEAFF
.	TRBV6-6	few	TRBJ2-7	TGTGCCAGCAAGCGGCAGACTAGGACCTACGAGCAGTACTTC	CASKRQTRTYEQYF
TRBD1	TRBV19	.	TRBJ1-6	TGTGCCAGTAGGGGACAGGCTTCGACTAATTCACCCCTCCACTTT	CASRGQASTNSPLHF
.	TRBV7-2	.	TRBJ2-5	TGTGCCAGCAGCGGGGTGGGGCCGCGGGAGACCCAGTACTTC	CASSGVGPRETQYF
TRBD1	TRBV7-2	.	TRBJ1-2	TGTGCCAGCAGCTTAGCCCATTGGGGGCAGGGGGATGGCTACACCTTC	CASSLAHWGQGDGYTF
TRBD2	TRBV19	.	TRBJ2-1	TGTGCCAGTAGTAAAACTAGCGGGACCTACAATGAGCAGTTCTTC	CASSKTSGTYNEQFF
.	TRBV28	.	TRBJ1-6	TGTGCCAGCAGAGGGGGGGAATGGACACCCCTCCACTTT	CASRGGEWTPLHF
.	TRBV6-5	few	TRBJ1-4	TGTGCCAGCAGTTACACGGGAGGTCGGGAAAAACTGTTTTTT	CASSYTGGREKLFF
TRBD2	TRBV5-1	.	TRBJ2-5	TGCGCCAGCAGATGGGGAGCGGGGGAATTGGAGACCCAGTACTTC	CASRWGAGELETQYF
.	TRBV9	.	TRBJ1-2	TGTGCCAGCAGCCCAGCTCAGTGGGAGGATAGAGTAGAGGTCTACACCTTC	CASSPAQWEDRVEVYTF
TRBD1	TRBV18	.	TRBJ2-5	TGTGCCAGCTCACCGGACAGGGCAGAGACCCAGTACTTC	CASSPDRAETQYF
TRBD1	TRBV19	few	TRBJ1-5	TGTGCCAGCCGACAGGGTAGAAGTCAGCCCCAGCATTTT	CASRQGRSQPQHF
.	TRBV4-2	.	TRBJ2-3	TGTGCCAGCAGCCAAGTAGGAGGCGGGGACACAGATACGCAGTATTTT	CASSQVGGGDTDTQYF
.	TRBV14	.	TRBJ2-1	TGTGCCAGCAGCCAAGAGTTAGGAGGTGAGCAGTTCTTC	CASSQELGGEQFF
.	TRBV19	.	TRBJ2-1	TGTGCCAGTAGTCCCCGACCTACTAGTTTCCCTACCTACAATGAGCAGTTCTTC	CASSPRPTSFPTYNEQFF
.	TRBV19	.	TRBJ2-7	TGTGCCAGTATGTCAGGGGACGACGAGCAGTACTTC	CASMSGDDEQYF
.	TRBV30	.	TRBJ1-1	TGTGCCTGGAGCGCCTTTGGGGGAGGCGGCGCTGAAGCTTTCTTT	CAWSAFGGGGAEAFF
TRBD1	TRBV19	.	TRBJ1-2	TGTGCCAGCCAGGGACAGCGGGGGTATGGCTACACCTTC	CASQGQRGYGYTF
TRBD1	TRBV7-9	.	TRBJ2-3	TGTGCCAGCAGCTACTCGACAGGGGGAAGCACAGATACGCAGTATTTT	CASSYSTGGSTDTQYF
.	TRBV5-1	.	TRBJ1-2	TGCGCCAGCAGCCAGGCCGATAACTATGGCTACACCTTC	CASSQADNYGYTF
.	TRBV19	few	TRBJ1-1	TGTGCCAGTATTTATTCGGAGGGCACTGAAGCTTTCTTT	CASIYSEGTEAFF
.	TRBV29-1	.	TRBJ2-7	TGCAGCGTTGAAGGCACAGGGTCTGGCGAGCAGTACTTC	CSVEGTGSGEQYF
.	TRBV27	.	TRBJ1-1	TGTGCCAGCAGTTTCTTACAGGGTAGGGGTGGGGCCACTGAAGCTTTCTTT	CASSFLQGRGGATEAFF
TRBD2	TRBV5-6	.	TRBJ2-3	TGTGCCAGCAGCTTCGGGACTAGCGGGGCCCCACCAGATACGCAGTATTTT	CASSFGTSGAPPDTQYF
TRBD1	TRBV19	.	TRBJ1-2	TGTGCCAGTAAGGTTGGTGATATACCCCCGGGACAGGGAGATTCTAACTATGGCTACACCTTC	CASKVGDIPPGQGDSNYGYTF
TRBD1	TRBV29-1	.	TRBJ2-1	TGCAGCGGGGGCCGGGACAGAACTTACAATGAGCAGTTCTTC	CSGGRDRTYNEQFF
TRBD1	TRBV5-1	.	TRBJ2-7	TGCGCCAGCAGGCCACCGGGACAGGGCTACGAGCAGTACTTC	CASRPPGQGYEQYF
.	TRBV6-1	.	TRBJ2-5	TGTGCCAGCAGTGAACAGGGACAAGAGACCCAGTACTTC	CASSEQGQETQYF
TRBD2	TRBV30	.	TRBJ2-7	TGTGCCTGGTCAAGCGGGGGGAGCTACGAGCAGTACTTC	CAWSSGGSYEQYF
.	TRBV6-5	.	TRBJ2-7	TGTGCCAGCAGAACAGACCCTTCCTACGAGCAGTACTTC	CASRTDPSYEQYF
TRBD1	TRBV7-9	once	TRBJ2-3	TGTGCCGACTGGGACAGGAGCACAGATACGCAGTATTTT	CADWDRSTDTQYF
.	TRBV19	.	TRBJ1-1	TGTGCCAGTAGTATAGATAGCCGCGCAGGGTTCGCCACTGAAGCTTTCTTT	CASSIDSRAGFATEAFF
.	TRBV7-6	.	TRBJ2-5	TGTGCCAGCAGCTTAGCGCTGGGCGGAGGCAGGCAAGAGACCCAGTACTTC	CASSLALGGGRQETQYF
TRBD1	TRBV28	once	TRBJ2-6	TGTGCCAGTAGACAGGGACCTAGCTCTGGGGCCAACGTCCTGACTTTC	CASRQGPSSGANVLTF
TRBD2	TRBV10-1	.	TRBJ2-2	TGCGCCAGCAGTGAGTCTTTAGCGGGTATGAACACCGGGGAGCTGTTTTTT	CASSESLAGMNTGELFF
TRBD1	TRBV18	.	TRBJ1-1	TGTGCCAGCTCACCCCGGACAGGGACGAACACTGAAGCTTTCTTT	CASSPRTGTNTEAFF
.	TRBV6-1	once	TRBJ1-2	TGTGCCAGCAGTCTGGGGAGGGCTCACTATGGCTACACCTTC	CASSLGRAHYGYTF
TRBD2	TRBV2	.	TRBJ2-2	TGTGCCACCAAAGGACTAGCGGGGGCTGGGGAGCTGTTTTTT	CATKGLAGAGELFF
.	TRBV5-1	.	TRBJ1-2	TGCGCCAGCAGCTACGGCAGGGGATCTTATGGCTACACCTTC	CASSYGRGSYGYTF
.	TRBV16	.	TRBJ2-3	TGTGCCAGCAGCCTTAATCGGGATACGCAGTATTTT	CASSLNRDTQYF
.	TRBV4-2	.	TRBJ1-6	TGTGCCAGCAGCCAAGGGGCGACGGGGAATAATTCACCCCTCCACTTT	CASSQGATGNNSPLHF
.	TRBV7-8	.	TRBJ1-3	TGTGCCAGCAGCACAGGTGGTTCTGGAAACACCATATATTTT	CASSTGGSGNTIYF